This is a list of T cell receptor beta chains from one sample in a study of cytomegalovirus exposure and HLA in healthy donors. TCRdb's copy holds only in-frame clones and misses some; the assay was immunoSEQ multiplex PCR. The sample lists about 140,000 clones; about 70% were seen once. Sequencing was carried out using PBMCs. The receptors were sampled from a woman aged 40 to 55 in good health and CMV-seronegative. Each CDR3 is given with its conserved first and last residue. Each record gives: clone size, D gene, J gene, V gene, CDR3 protein, CDR3 DNA. The D gene is left open where the match is weak. Rows may omit the clone size; those that give it use once, few, many or a size class.

size: .
D: .
J: TRBJ2-5
V: TRBV20-1
CDR3: CSATGETQYF
DNA: TGCAGTGCTACGGGAGAGACCCAGTACTTC

size: .
D: TRBD1
J: TRBJ1-1
V: TRBV4-2
CDR3: CASSQDRQGETEAFF
DNA: TGTGCCAGCAGCCAAGATCGACAGGGGGAAACTGAAGCTTTCTTT

size: .
D: TRBD2
J: TRBJ2-1
V: TRBV6-6
CDR3: CASSLADSSYNEQFF
DNA: TGTGCCAGCAGTCTAGCGGATAGCTCCTACAATGAGCAGTTCTTC

size: .
D: .
J: TRBJ2-1
V: TRBV5-1
CDR3: CASTEGAIFGNEQFF
DNA: TGCGCCAGCACGGAGGGGGCAATCTTTGGTAATGAGCAGTTCTTC

size: .
D: TRBD1
J: TRBJ1-4
V: TRBV27
CDR3: CASRPTGLREKLFF
DNA: TGTGCCAGCAGGCCGACAGGGTTGCGGGAAAAACTGTTTTTT

size: .
D: .
J: TRBJ1-5
V: TRBV4-1
CDR3: CASSNPGGNQPQHF
DNA: TGCGCCAGCAGCAATCCGGGAGGCAATCAGCCCCAGCATTTT

size: .
D: TRBD1
J: TRBJ1-6
V: TRBV5-1
CDR3: CASSVGQSSYNSPLHF
DNA: TGCGCCAGCAGCGTGGGACAGAGCTCCTATAATTCACCCCTCCACTTT

size: .
D: TRBD1
J: TRBJ1-3
V: TRBV19
CDR3: CASSIMTGGRSGNTIYF
DNA: TGTGCCAGTAGTATTATGACAGGGGGAAGATCTGGAAACACCATATATTTT

size: .
D: TRBD2
J: TRBJ2-1
V: TRBV7-9
CDR3: CSSRPLAGAVGNEQFF
DNA: TGTTCCAGCAGGCCACTAGCGGGAGCGGTTGGAAATGAGCAGTTCTTC

size: .
D: .
J: TRBJ1-2
V: TRBV10-1
CDR3: CASSDSGTYTF
DNA: TGCGCCAGCAGTGACTCGGGGACATACACCTTC

size: .
D: .
J: TRBJ2-5
V: TRBV6-6
CDR3: CASSSAGDNQETQYF
DNA: TGTGCCAGCAGCTCCGCAGGGGACAACCAAGAGACCCAGTACTTC

size: .
D: .
J: TRBJ2-7
V: TRBV7-9
CDR3: CASSFGRGAYEQYF
DNA: TGTGCCAGCAGCTTTGGAAGGGGTGCCTACGAGCAGTACTTC

size: .
D: TRBD1
J: TRBJ2-2
V: TRBV7-7
CDR3: CASSPRTGSDGELFF
DNA: TGTGCCAGCAGCCCTCGGACAGGGAGCGACGGGGAGCTGTTTTTT

size: .
D: .
J: TRBJ2-7
V: TRBV10-3
CDR3: CAISEEPGSSYEQYF
DNA: TGTGCCATCAGTGAAGAGCCAGGAAGCTCCTACGAGCAGTACTTC

size: .
D: TRBD1
J: TRBJ1-4
V: TRBV5-5
CDR3: CASRSGTGVEKLFF
DNA: TGTGCCAGCAGGTCCGGGACAGGGGTTGAAAAACTGTTTTTT

size: .
D: TRBD1
J: TRBJ1-5
V: TRBV18
CDR3: CASSQGQGVGSQPQHF
DNA: TGTGCCAGCTCGCAGGGACAGGGGGTTGGTAGTCAGCCCCAGCATTTT

size: .
D: TRBD1
J: TRBJ1-1
V: TRBV6-5
CDR3: CASSYLKRQGRTEAFF
DNA: TGTGCCAGCAGTTACCTCAAGAGACAGGGGCGAACTGAAGCTTTCTTT

size: .
D: .
J: TRBJ1-2
V: TRBV28
CDR3: CASSLQTNYGYTF
DNA: TGTGCCAGCAGTTTACAGACTAACTATGGCTACACCTTC

size: .
D: .
J: TRBJ2-5
V: TRBV7-2
CDR3: CASSPRAQETQYF
DNA: TGTGCCAGCAGCCCCAGGGCCCAAGAGACCCAGTACTTC

size: .
D: .
J: TRBJ2-3
V: TRBV7-9
CDR3: CASSLAARKSTDTQYF
DNA: TGTGCCAGCAGCTTAGCGGCACGTAAATCCACAGATACGCAGTATTTT

size: .
D: .
J: TRBJ1-1
V: TRBV6-1
CDR3: CASSETEQNTEAFF
DNA: TGTGCCAGCAGTGAAACAGAGCAGAACACTGAAGCTTTCTTT

size: few
D: .
J: TRBJ2-7
V: TRBV21-1
CDR3: CASSTPDRVRSEQYF
DNA: TGTGCCAGCAGCACCCCGGACAGGGTTCGGTCCGAGCAGTACTTC

size: .
D: TRBD1
J: TRBJ2-2
V: TRBV2
CDR3: CASRTGHRDTGELFF
DNA: TGTGCCAGCAGGACAGGGCACCGGGACACCGGGGAGCTGTTTTTT

size: .
D: TRBD1
J: TRBJ2-7
V: TRBV19
CDR3: CASRLDRDNYEQYF
DNA: TGTGCCAGTAGACTCGACAGGGACAACTACGAGCAGTACTTC

size: few
D: .
J: TRBJ2-7
V: TRBV19
CDR3: CASRAQGHEQYF
DNA: TGTGCCAGTCGAGCACAGGGTCACGAGCAGTACTTC

size: .
D: TRBD2
J: TRBJ2-1
V: TRBV10-1
CDR3: CASSDSPSGNYNEQFF
DNA: TGCGCCAGCAGTGACTCCCCTAGCGGGAACTACAATGAGCAGTTCTTC

size: .
D: .
J: TRBJ2-7
V: TRBV6-6
CDR3: CASRPDRNEQYF
DNA: TGTGCCAGCAGGCCTGACAGGAACGAGCAGTACTTC

size: .
D: TRBD2
J: TRBJ2-7
V: TRBV10-2
CDR3: CASSDTLAGGSYEQYF
DNA: TGCGCCAGCAGTGATACCCTAGCGGGAGGCTCCTACGAGCAGTACTTC

size: few
D: TRBD1
J: TRBJ1-1
V: TRBV2
CDR3: CASSEDRVAFF
DNA: TGTGCCAGCAGCGAGGACAGGGTAGCTTTCTTT

size: .
D: TRBD1
J: TRBJ2-6
V: TRBV6-4
CDR3: CASGQAVSGANVLTF
DNA: TGTGCCAGCGGACAGGCGGTCTCTGGGGCCAACGTCCTGACTTTC

size: .
D: .
J: TRBJ1-2
V: TRBV10-3
CDR3: CAIRLALDNYGYTF
DNA: TGTGCCATCAGGCTGGCTCTTGATAACTATGGCTACACCTTC

size: .
D: TRBD1
J: TRBJ2-5
V: TRBV5-4
CDR3: CASSFGTGVSQETQYF
DNA: TGTGCCAGCAGCTTTGGGACAGGGGTCTCGCAAGAGACCCAGTACTTC

size: .
D: TRBD2
J: TRBJ2-1
V: TRBV11-2
CDR3: CASSLLGGAYNEQFF
DNA: TGTGCCAGCAGCTTGCTCGGGGGGGCCTACAATGAGCAGTTCTTC

size: few
D: .
J: TRBJ2-7
V: TRBV9
CDR3: CASSVVGSPQDEQYF
DNA: TGTGCCAGCAGCGTAGTTGGGAGCCCCCAAGACGAGCAGTACTTC

size: .
D: TRBD2
J: TRBJ2-3
V: TRBV5-1
CDR3: CASSLAGLLAGVTDTQYF
DNA: TGCGCCAGCAGCTTGGCCGGGTTACTAGCGGGGGTCACAGATACGCAGTATTTT

size: .
D: .
J: TRBJ2-4
V: TRBV11-3
CDR3: CASSLLFSLSQGDIQYF
DNA: TGTGCCAGCAGCTTGTTATTTTCCTTGTCACAGGGAGACATTCAGTACTTC

size: .
D: .
J: TRBJ1-2
V: TRBV5-4
CDR3: CASSLYAGLGTNYGYTF
DNA: TGTGCCAGCAGCTTATATGCGGGCCTAGGCACTAACTATGGCTACACCTTC

size: .
D: TRBD2
J: TRBJ2-1
V: TRBV19
CDR3: CASSTLAGGNNEQFF
DNA: TGTGCCAGTAGTACCTTAGCGGGAGGGAACAATGAGCAGTTCTTC

size: .
D: TRBD2
J: TRBJ2-1
V: TRBV5-1
CDR3: CASSLLAGGGEEQFF
DNA: TGCGCCAGCAGCTTGCTTGCGGGAGGGGGTGAGGAGCAGTTCTTC

size: .
D: .
J: TRBJ1-1
V: TRBV11-3
CDR3: CASSSAIEGVAEAFF
DNA: TGTGCCAGCAGCTCGGCCATAGAGGGGGTCGCTGAAGCTTTCTTT

size: .
D: TRBD1
J: TRBJ1-1
V: TRBV6-6
CDR3: CASTGTGNEAFF
DNA: TGTGCCAGCACCGGGACAGGCAATGAAGCTTTCTTT

size: .
D: .
J: TRBJ1-1
V: TRBV6-1
CDR3: CASSVGWEGTEAFF
DNA: TGTGCCAGCAGTGTCGGGTGGGAGGGGACTGAAGCTTTCTTT